The 8 T cell receptor beta chains below come from one sample, sequenced in a study of T cell responses to AZD1222 COVID-19 vaccine. TCRdb's table, derived via immunoSEQ multiplex PCR, lists solely in-frame clones and lacks some. This table holds about 180,000 clones, 70% to 90% found once. The sample consisted of peripheral blood, taken 28 days after the second AZD1222 dose. Receptor source: an adult who received the AZD1222 COVID-19 vaccine.

V is TRBV5-1 and J is TRBJ2-1; 13 positions match TRBD2. After removal of 3 bases from V and 8 bases from J, the junction contained 8 bases not matched to a gene. The V gene's germline CDR1 is SGHRS and CDR2 YFSETQ. The CDR3 is made up of 16 amino acids. CDR3 sequence (DNA): TGCGCCAGCAGCTCCGGACTAGCGGGGGTCAGGGATGAGCAGTTCTTC. Encoded protein: CASSSGLAGVRDEQFF. The variable domain in full, with the rest retrieved from reference TRBV5-1 and TRBJ2-1, is KAGVTQTPRYLIKTRGQQVTLSCSPISGHRSVSWYQQTPGQGLQFLFEYFSETQRNKGNFPGRFSGRQFSNSRSEMNVSTLELGDSALYLCASSSGLAGVRDEQFFGPGTRLTVL.

This chain links TRBV5-6 with TRBJ1-5; D perhaps matches TRBD1 (6 bases). V dropped 0 bases and J dropped 6 bases, with 13 bases sitting between them. The germline gives CDR1 SGHDT, CDR2 YYEEEE. The CDR3 sequence is 15 residues long. As DNA, the CDR3 is TGTGCCAGCAGCTTGGGGTTGGGGGGCCTTCAGCCCCAGCATTTT. Translation gives CASSLGLGGLQPQHF. The full variable domain, completed using reference TRBV5-6 and TRBJ1-5, is DAGVTQSPTHLIKTRGQQVTLRCSPKSGHDTVSWYQQALGQGPQFIFQYYEEEERQRGNFPDRFSGHQFPNYSSELNVNALLLGDSALYLCASSLGLGGLQPQHFGDGTRLSIL.

This chain uses TRBV19 with TRBJ1-5; 7 bases align to TRBD1. The V gene end was trimmed by 10 bases and the J gene end by 3 bases; junction bases not matched to a gene: 9. The germline CDR1 and CDR2 sequences are LNHDA and SQIVND (reference sequence). The CDR3 has 14 residues. In nucleotides, the CDR3 is TGTGCCACCCAGGACAGGATTCCCAATCAGCCCCAGCATTTT. Residues: CATQDRIPNQPQHF.

The J gene is TRBJ2-3, the V gene TRBV29-1; D might be TRBD1 or TRBD2, each matching 5 bases. In germline, CDR1 is SQVTM, CDR2 ANQGSEA. Trimming took 2 bases from V and 11 from J, leaving 14 bases between them. The CDR3 contains 12 residues. Here the CDR3 reads CSVELRDVKQYF. The CDR3 nucleotides read TGCAGCGTTGAACTGAGGGACGTAAAGCAGTATTTT.

The rearrangement joins TRBV7-2 to TRBJ1-1, with D unclear. The V end was cut by 5 bases, the J end by 4 bases, with 11 bases between. Germline CDR1 reads SGHTA; CDR2 reads FQGNSA. CDR3 length: 13 residues. Here the CDR3 DNA reads TGTGCCAGCAGCCCAGTCACGACCACTGAAGCTTTCTTT. Protein sequence: CASSPVTTTEAFF.

The chain employs TRBV15 and TRBJ1-6; D uncertain. Deletions cut 0 bases from V and 16 bases from J, with 19 bases between. In germline, CDR1 is LNHNV, CDR2 YYDKDF (reference sequence). This CDR3 region has 15 residues. The CDR3 here is CATSRDRGTVRPLHF. The CDR3 DNA follows: TGTGCCACCAGCAGAGATAGAGGAACGGTGCGCCCTCTCCACTTT. The entire variable domain, with the rest obtained from reference TRBV15 and TRBJ1-6, is as follows: DAMVIQNPRYQVTQFGKPVTLSCSQTLNHNVMYWYQQKSSQAPKLLFHYYDKDFNNEADTPDNFQSRRPNTSFCFLDIRSPGLGDTAMYLCATSRDRGTVRPLHFGNGTRLTVT.

CDR3: CASSRQGTEKLFF. Here the CDR3 DNA reads TGTGCCAGCAGCCGACAGGGTACTGAAAAACTGTTTTTT. This chain connects TRBV12-3 or TRBV12-4 to TRBJ1-4; 7 bases agree with TRBD1. The ends lost 6 bases at V and 7 bases at J; junction bases unmatched: 5. The CDR3 is made up of 13 amino acids.

The DNA for the CDR3 is TGTGCCAGCAACCTGGGACGGGGGAGGAATGGCTACACCTTC. It codes for CASNLGRGRNGYTF. The V gene is TRBV6-6, the J gene TRBJ1-2; TRBD1 might be the D (5 bases). The CDR3 contains 14 residues. Trimming left V 7 bases short and J 6 bases short, with 18 bases between. Germline-derived CDR1 and CDR2 are MNHNY and SVGAGI (reference sequence).